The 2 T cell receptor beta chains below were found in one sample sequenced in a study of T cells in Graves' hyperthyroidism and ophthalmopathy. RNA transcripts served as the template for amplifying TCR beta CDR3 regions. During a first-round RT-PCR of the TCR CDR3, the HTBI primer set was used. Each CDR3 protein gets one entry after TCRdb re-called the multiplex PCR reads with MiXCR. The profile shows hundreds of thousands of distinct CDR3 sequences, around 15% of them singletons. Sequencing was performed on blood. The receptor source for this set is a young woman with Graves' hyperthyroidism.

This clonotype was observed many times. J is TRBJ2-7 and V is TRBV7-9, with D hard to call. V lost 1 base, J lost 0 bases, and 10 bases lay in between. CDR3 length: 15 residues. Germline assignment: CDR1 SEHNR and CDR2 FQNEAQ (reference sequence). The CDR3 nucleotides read TGTGCCAGCAGCTTAGTGTCAGCTTACTCCTACGAGCAGTACTTC. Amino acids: CASSLVSAYSYEQYF.

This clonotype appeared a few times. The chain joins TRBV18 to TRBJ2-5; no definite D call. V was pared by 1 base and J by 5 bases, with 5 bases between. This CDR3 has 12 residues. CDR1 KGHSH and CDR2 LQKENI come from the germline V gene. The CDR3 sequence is CASSPQLETQYF. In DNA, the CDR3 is TGTGCCAGCTCACCACAGTTGGAGACCCAGTACTTC.